This TCR beta chain stems from a study of cytomegalovirus exposure and HLA in healthy donors. Germline lookup yields CDR1 SGHRS and CDR2 YFSETQ. CDR3 length equals 14 residues. V lost 4 bases and J 1 base, leaving 11 bases between the germline ends. A multiplex PCR was run with 60 Vbeta primers and 13 Jbeta primers. TCRdb keeps only in-frame clones here, not all; method: immunoSEQ multiplex PCR. The table lists some 150,000 clones, 75% to 85% of them singletons. The source material was PBMCs. The origin of this receptor is a man aged 50 to 60 in good health and CMV-seropositive. This chain links TRBV5-1 with TRBJ1-1, with D unclear. The CDR3 sequence is CASSPASGNTEAFF. DNA for the CDR3: TGCGCCAGCAGCCCGGCGAGCGGGAACACTGAAGCTTTCTTT.